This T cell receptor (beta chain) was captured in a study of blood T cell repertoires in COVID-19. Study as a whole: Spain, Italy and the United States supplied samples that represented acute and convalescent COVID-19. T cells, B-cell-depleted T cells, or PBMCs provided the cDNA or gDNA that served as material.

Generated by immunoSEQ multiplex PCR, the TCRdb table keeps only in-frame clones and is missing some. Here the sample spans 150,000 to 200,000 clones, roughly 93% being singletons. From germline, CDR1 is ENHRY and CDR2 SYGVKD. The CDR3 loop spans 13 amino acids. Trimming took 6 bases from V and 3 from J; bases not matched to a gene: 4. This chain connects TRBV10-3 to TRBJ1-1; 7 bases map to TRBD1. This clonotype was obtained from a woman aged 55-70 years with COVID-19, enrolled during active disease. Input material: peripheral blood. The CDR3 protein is CAIRTGMDTEAFF. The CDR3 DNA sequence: TGTGCCATCAGGACAGGGATGGACACTGAAGCTTTCTTT.